The 12 T cell receptor beta chains reported below all come from one sample, sequenced in a study of blood T cells in healthy people across ages. A second PCR, run for roughly 7 to 12 cycles, used a sample-barcoded 5' primer plus a J-beta primer mix. TCRdb called the 5' RACE reads again in MiXCR, with one record for every CDR3 protein. The sample lists 1,800,000 or so distinct CDR3 sequences; about 39% were seen once. Sequencing was carried out using blood. All receptors derive from a human donor in good health.

The chain uses TRBV7-2 and TRBJ2-5, with 8 bases that match TRBD2. Trimming cost V 5 bases and J 2 bases; bases outside gene matches: 10. Germline-derived CDR1 and CDR2 are SGHTA and FQGNSA. This CDR3 has 16 residues. The CDR3: CASSRLSGSLQETQYF. The DNA of the CDR3 is TGTGCCAGCAGCAGGCTGAGCGGGAGCCTGCAAGAGACCCAGTACTTC. The full variable domain, completed using reference TRBV7-2 and TRBJ2-5, is GAGVSQSPSNKVTEKGKDVELRCDPISGHTALYWYRQSLGQGLEFLIYFQGNSAPDKSGLPSDRFSAERTGGSVSTLTIQRTQQEDSAVYLCASSRLSGSLQETQYFGPGTRLLVL.

This clonotype was seen more than once but under ten times. The chain is built from TRBV20-1 and TRBJ2-7; 7 nucleotides align to TRBD1. V trimming: 5 bases; J trimming: 3 bases; junction bases outside the gene matches: 4. Germline V CDR1 and CDR2: DFQATT, SNEGSKA (reference sequence). The length of the CDR3 is 12 residues. CDR3 residues: CSALQGDYEQYF. CDR3 nucleotides: TGCAGTGCTCTGCAGGGGGACTACGAGCAGTACTTC.

The chain links TRBV9 to TRBJ1-2, with 9 bases identical to TRBD1. This CDR3 has 15 residues. CDR1 is SGDLS, CDR2 YYNGEE, per germline. J lost 4 bases, V lost 3 bases, and 7 bases had no gene match. CDR3 protein: CASSGRDRVSYGYTF. The CDR3, as DNA: TGTGCCAGCAGCGGCCGGGACAGGGTTTCCTATGGCTACACCTTC. Filled out from reference TRBV9 and TRBJ1-2, the complete variable domain reads DSGVTQTPKHLITATGQRVTLRCSPRSGDLSVYWYQQSLDQGLQFLIQYYNGEERAKGNILERFSAQQFPDLHSELNLSSLELGDSALYFCASSGRDRVSYGYTFGSGTRLTVV.

The chain's CDR3 is CASSFRLGASTDTQYF. The CDR3 DNA is TGTGCCAGCAGTTTTCGTTTGGGAGCTAGCACAGATACGCAGTATTTT. The chain couples TRBV27 to TRBJ2-3; possible D gene TRBD2, 5 bases. Germline V gene lookup returns CDR1 MNHEY and CDR2 SMNVEV (reference sequence). This CDR3 region has 16 residues. The V end lost 3 bases, the J end lost 0 bases, and 13 bases lay between the germline ends.

This clonotype was observed many times. This chain links TRBV7-2 with TRBJ1-2; D not certain. The CDR3 spans 18 residues. CDR1 is SGHTA and CDR2 is FQGNSA in the germline V gene. V shed 1 base and J shed 4 bases, with 22 bases lying between them. The chain's CDR3 is CASSLVLNPLADSYGYTF. The CDR3, as DNA: TGTGCCAGCAGCTTAGTTCTTAACCCCCTTGCGGACTCCTATGGCTACACCTTC.

The chain links TRBV20-1 to TRBJ2-3; a weak D match, TRBD2 (5 bases). V was cut by 0 bases and J by 7 bases, with 17 bases left in between. CDR1 is DFQATT and CDR2 is SNEGSKA in the germline V gene (reference sequence). This CDR3 is built from 15 residues. DNA of the CDR3: TGCAGTGCTAGAGATGTTTTGAGCGGTACTAATACGCAGTATTTT. Translated, it gives CSARDVLSGTNTQYF.

V usage is TRBV3-1 and J usage is TRBJ2-7, with 13 nucleotides matching TRBD2. The J segment lost 2 bases and the V segment lost 4 bases, leaving 11 bases of the junction unmatched. From germline, CDR1 is LGHDT and CDR2 YNNKEL (reference sequence). This CDR3 region has 18 residues. CDR3 loop: CASSPRLAGGHQPYEQYF. CDR3 DNA sequence: TGTGCCAGCAGCCCCCGACTAGCGGGGGGTCACCAACCCTACGAGCAGTACTTC.

J is TRBJ1-1 and V is TRBV5-1; no definite D call. V lost 3 bases, J lost 10 bases, and 19 bases lay in between. The CDR3 covers 14 residues. CDR1 is SGHRS and CDR2 is YFSETQ in the germline V gene. The CDR3 here is CASSSRTFTEGAFF. The CDR3 DNA is TGCGCCAGCAGCTCGCGGACCTTCACGGAGGGAGCTTTCTTT.

This clonotype has just a few counts. An end of the junction does not agree with germline; a read error may underlie this. The chain joins TRBV4-1 to TRBJ1-4, with TRBD1 as a possible D gene (5 bases). CDR1 and CDR2 (germline): MGHRA, YSYEKL. The CDR3 runs to 15 residues. The CDR3 DNA follows: TGTGCCAGCAGCCAATTGGGGGGAACTAATGAAAAACTGTTTTTT. This gives the protein CASSQLGGTNEKLFF.

This clonotype is a singleton in its sample. The J gene is TRBJ2-5, the V gene TRBV6-6, with TRBD1 as a possible D gene (6 bases). This CDR3 has 15 amino acids. CDR1 MNHNY and CDR2 SVGAGI come from the germline V gene (reference sequence). Deletions cut 1 base from V and 2 bases from J, with 11 bases between. CDR3 DNA: TGTGCCAGCAGTTACTTTAGGACAGAACAAGAGACCCAGTACTTC. It specifies CASSYFRTEQETQYF.

The chain is built from TRBV6-5 and TRBJ1-2; 8 bases fit TRBD1. The CDR3 runs to 14 residues. V was pared by 6 bases and J by 3 bases, with 6 bases of the junction left unmatched. Per germline, CDR1 MNHEY and CDR2 SVGAGI. For the CDR3, the DNA is TGTGCCAGCAGACCACAGGGGGGCTACTATGGCTACACCTTC. Its protein is CASRPQGGYYGYTF.

Notes on this clonotype: An end of the junction differs from the germline gene, which may be a read error. The V gene is TRBV7-9, the J gene TRBJ1-2; 7 nucleotides align to TRBD1. The germline gives CDR1 SEHNR, CDR2 FQNEAQ (reference sequence). CDR3 length: 13 residues. The chain's CDR3 is CASTPGGWYGCTF. In nucleotides, the CDR3 is TGTGCCAGCACGCCAGGGGGATGGTATGGCTGCACCTTC.